This T cell receptor beta chain was observed in a study of blood T cells in healthy people across ages. Using a J-beta primer mix together with a sample-barcoded 5' primer, a second PCR was run for roughly 7 to 12 cycles. The authors tagged each cDNA molecule using a template-switch adaptor with 12 random nucleotides. Every sample gave at least 2.5 million paired-end reads containing CDR3. TCRdb independently ran MiXCR on the 5' RACE reads; one entry per CDR3 protein. The sample lists approximately 820,000 distinct CDR3 sequences; roughly 44% were seen once. In each sample, at least 6 million PBMCs were isolated. Overall study findings and caveats: Donor CMV infection status was unknown, possibly confounding age-related changes in expanded clonotypes.

Points on this clonotype: Its matching antigen is unknown.

Sequencing used blood. The receptor comes from a man between 60 and 70 years old in good health.

CDR3 sequence (DNA): TGTGCCAGCAGTGACAGGGACTACACCGGGGAGCTGTTTTTT. It is translated as CASSDRDYTGELFF. The J gene is TRBJ2-2, the V gene TRBV6-2 or TRBV6-3; TRBD1 might be the D (7 bases). Per germline, CDR1 MNHEY and CDR2 SVGEGT. V shed 5 bases and J shed 3 bases, with 10 bases lying between them. This CDR3 region has 14 residues.